Here is one T cell receptor beta chain with its context. The antigen remains undetermined. The whole isolated RNA underwent reverse transcription, so sequencing captured expressed TCRB transcripts. Roughly 3.6 million reads was the average for naive, central memory and regulatory T cell samples. Clones were sequenced by immunoSEQ multiplex PCR, and TCRdb holds only the in-frame ones, with some missing. The sample has around 240,000 clones; 68% are singletons. This sample was taken from a study of beta chain features in type 1 diabetes. Broader study findings: Moderate but significant shortening of TCRB CDR3s was recorded in all four CD4+ subsets from Type 1 diabetes patients.

There are 13 residues in the CDR3. Germline CDR1 and CDR2: LNHDA and SQIVND (reference sequence). Trimming took off 2 bases at V and 12 bases at J, with 14 bases between the two ends. CD4+ naive, central memory, regulatory and stem cell-like memory subsets were isolated by sorting on CD45RO/CCR7/CD25/CD127/CD95/CD27. Sorted populations were all over 95% pure. The origin of this receptor is a young man in good health. The chain employs TRBV19 and TRBJ2-1, with D possibly being TRBD2 (5 bases). Material for sequencing was naive CD4+ T cells from blood. The CDR3 DNA sequence: TGTGCCAGTAGTATACGGACTGCAGCTCCGCAGTTCTTC. This gives the protein CASSIRTAAPQFF.